This TCR beta chain derives from a study of blood T cell repertoires in COVID-19 (TCRdb year 2020). About the investigation overall: Collaborator samples came from the United States, Italy and Spain and covered acute and convalescent phases of COVID-19. The repertoires were made available in a free public database intended to serve as a resource for research on the immune response to SARS-CoV-2. Samples were obtained from the ongoing ImmuneRACE study (first 160 participants) and from some 1,300 subjects provided by 6 global collaborators. Sample metadata almost always included a de-identified subject ID, COVID-19 status, age in years and sex. The material from the prospective study consisted of cDNA or gDNA derived from T cells, B-cell-depleted T cells, or PBMCs. Where HLA class I and class II types were available, the types were taken from metadata supplied by the sample provider, not from assay-based typing. The dataset comprised deeply sampled blood TCRbeta repertoires from subjects exposed to, actively infected with, or recovered from COVID-19. What the work shows at the level of the full study, not this receptor alone: The amount of clinical and demographic metadata varied by source and participant and was provided uncurated.

Taken from the germline V gene, the CDR1 and CDR2 loops are SGHAT and FQNNGV. There are 13 amino acids in the CDR3, from cysteine to phenylalanine inclusive. Only the CDR3 DNA is retained, 39 bases long and in frame from the first base. V loses 5 bases of germline sequence and J loses 5 bases, and the interval between the two ends is 12 bases. Turning to this clone: Which antigen it targets is not known. No per-base quality is available; no much larger clone lies one base away.

In Seattle, one collaborating source enrolled patients while the infection was active and tracked those patients longitudinally over the course of disease. Each collaborating institution followed its own protocols to collect whole blood in K2EDTA tubes. For TCRbeta analysis, collaborators shipped samples as frozen whole blood, isolated PBMCs, or DNA extracted from either of those sample types. TCRbeta CDR3 regions were amplified from genomic DNA by means of the immunoSEQ Assay, a bias-controlled multiplex PCR. On the study's bioinformatics: The number of nucleated cells in each sample was estimated from the amplification of reference gene primers within the assay. To quantify the absolute abundance of each unique TCRbeta CDR3 rearrangement, sequence reads were collapsed and filtered. Productive Simpson clonality was computed per sample as the square root of Simpson's diversity index over productive rearrangements. TCRdb carries this immuneACCESS record with in-frame sequences only. Its versions omit some clonotypes, under half of them owing to an unresolved V gene in the studies checked, with the rest unexplained. D and trimming come from the DNA, and the V and J calls and clone size come from that table. This sample lists 30,000 to 35,000 clones; about 85% were detected once. The ten largest clones take up roughly 3.1% of the sample.

The V and J genes are TRBV11-2 and TRBJ1-2; TRBD1 is possibly the D segment (6 matching bases). Material: peripheral blood. The sequence was obtained from a man between 65 and 85 years old with COVID-19, enrolled during active disease. At the DNA level, the sequence is TGTGCCAGCAGCCCGGGGGGCAGGTATGGCTACACCTTC. Its translation reads: CASSPGGRYGYTF.